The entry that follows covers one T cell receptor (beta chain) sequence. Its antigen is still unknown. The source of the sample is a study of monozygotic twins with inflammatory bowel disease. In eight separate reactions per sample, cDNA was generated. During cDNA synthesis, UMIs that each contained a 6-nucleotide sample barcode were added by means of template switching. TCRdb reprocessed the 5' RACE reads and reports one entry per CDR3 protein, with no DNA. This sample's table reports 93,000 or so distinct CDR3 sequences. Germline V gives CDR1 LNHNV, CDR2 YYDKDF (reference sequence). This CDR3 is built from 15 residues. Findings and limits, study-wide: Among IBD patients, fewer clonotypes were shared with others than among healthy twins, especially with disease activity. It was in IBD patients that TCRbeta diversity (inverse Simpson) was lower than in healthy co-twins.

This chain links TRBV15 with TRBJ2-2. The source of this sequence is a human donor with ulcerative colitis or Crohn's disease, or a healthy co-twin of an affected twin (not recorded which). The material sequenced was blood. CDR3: CATSDRPTNTGELFF. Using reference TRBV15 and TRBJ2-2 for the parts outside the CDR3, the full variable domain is DAMVIQNPRYQVTQFGKPVTLSCSQTLNHNVMYWYQQKSSQAPKLLFHYYDKDFNNEADTPDNFQSRRPNTSFCFLDIRSPGLGDTAMYLCATSDRPTNTGELFFGEGSRLTVL.